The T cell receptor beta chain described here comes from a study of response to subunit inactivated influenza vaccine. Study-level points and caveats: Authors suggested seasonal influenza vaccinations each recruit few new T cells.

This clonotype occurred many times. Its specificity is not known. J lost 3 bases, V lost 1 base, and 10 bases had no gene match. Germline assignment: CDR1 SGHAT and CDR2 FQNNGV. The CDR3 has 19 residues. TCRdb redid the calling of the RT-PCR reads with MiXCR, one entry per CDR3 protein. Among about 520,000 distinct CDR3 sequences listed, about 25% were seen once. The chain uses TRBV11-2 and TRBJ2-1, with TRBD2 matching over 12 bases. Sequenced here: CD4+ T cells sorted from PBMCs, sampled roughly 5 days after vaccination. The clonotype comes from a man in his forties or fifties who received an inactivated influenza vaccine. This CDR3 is CASSLVGKTSGGNYNEQFF. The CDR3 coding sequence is TGTGCCAGCAGCTTAGTTGGTAAGACTAGCGGGGGCAACTACAATGAGCAGTTCTTC. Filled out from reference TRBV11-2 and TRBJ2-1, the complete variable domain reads EAGVAQSPRYKIIEKRQSVAFWCNPISGHATLYWYQQILGQGPKLLIQFQNNGVVDDSQLPKDRFSAERLKGVDSTLKIQPAKLEDSAVYLCASSLVGKTSGGNYNEQFFGPGTRLTVL.